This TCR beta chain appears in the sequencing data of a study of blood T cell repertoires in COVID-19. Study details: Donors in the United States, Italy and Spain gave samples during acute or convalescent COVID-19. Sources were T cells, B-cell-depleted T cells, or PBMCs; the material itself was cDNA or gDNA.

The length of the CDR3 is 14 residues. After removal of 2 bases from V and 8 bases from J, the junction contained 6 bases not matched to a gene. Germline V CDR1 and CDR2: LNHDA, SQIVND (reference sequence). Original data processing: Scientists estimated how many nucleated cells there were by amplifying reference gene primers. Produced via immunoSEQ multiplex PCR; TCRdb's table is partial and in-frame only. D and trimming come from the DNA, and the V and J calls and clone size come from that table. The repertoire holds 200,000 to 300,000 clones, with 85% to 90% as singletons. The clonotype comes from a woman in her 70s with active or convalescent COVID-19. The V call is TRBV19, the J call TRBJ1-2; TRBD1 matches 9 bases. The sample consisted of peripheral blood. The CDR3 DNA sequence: TGTGCCAGTAGTATAACTGGGACAGGGACGGGCTACACCTTC. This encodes CASSITGTGTGYTF.